This passage covers 2 T cell receptor beta chains from one sample sequenced in a study of control samples from healthy donors and cancer patients. Data came from immunoSEQ multiplex PCR; TCRdb stores just in-frame clones and leaves some out. The table lists some 120,000 clones, 80% to 90% of them singletons, with roughly 12% in the top ten. Sequencing was done on a sample of blood. These receptors were obtained from a man younger than 45 in good health.

V is TRBV3-1 (or the pseudogene TRBV3-2) and J is TRBJ1-1; the D gene is possibly TRBD1 (5 bases). The length of the CDR3 is 14 residues. Germline V gene lookup returns CDR1 LGHDT and CDR2 YNNKEL (reference sequence). V lost 0 bases and J 6 bases, leaving 11 bases between the germline ends. The CDR3 sequence is CASSQDGAGSEAFF. In nucleotides, the CDR3 is TGTGCCAGCAGCCAAGATGGGGCGGGGTCTGAAGCTTTCTTT.

The chain joins TRBV7-9 to TRBJ2-3; TRBD1 is a possible D gene (5 bases). V was cut by 5 bases and J by 6 bases, with 12 bases left in between. Per the germline V gene, CDR1 is SEHNR and CDR2 is FQNEAQ (reference sequence). CDR3 length: 13 residues. CDR3 coding DNA: TGTGCCAGCAGCGCCGGACAATCGGATACGCAGTATTTT. It codes for CASSAGQSDTQYF.